The sequence of this T cell receptor beta chain was determined in a study of blood T cell repertoires in COVID-19. The wider study: Donors in the United States, Italy and Spain gave samples during acute or convalescent COVID-19. In each case, the material was cDNA or gDNA derived from T cells, B-cell-depleted T cells, or PBMCs.

The authors' processing: Reference gene primer amplification yielded estimated nucleated cell counts. Profiling relied on immunoSEQ multiplex PCR, and the TCRdb table lists in-frame clones only, not all of them. Clone size and V and J calls were adopted from that table, with D and trimming inferred from the DNA. Of roughly 70,000 clones in the sample, 88% were seen once. From germline, CDR1 is LNHDA and CDR2 SQIVND (reference sequence). CDR3 size: 15 residues. The germline V and J ends were trimmed by 7 bases and 4 bases, with 19 bases remaining between them. The material sequenced was peripheral blood. The receptor's source is a woman in her 70s with acute or convalescent COVID-19. The J gene is TRBJ1-2, the V gene TRBV19, with unresolved D. Written as DNA, the CDR3 is TGTGCCAGTACCGCACTAATGCGGGGTGGCTATGGCTACACCTTC. This translates into CASTALMRGGYGYTF.